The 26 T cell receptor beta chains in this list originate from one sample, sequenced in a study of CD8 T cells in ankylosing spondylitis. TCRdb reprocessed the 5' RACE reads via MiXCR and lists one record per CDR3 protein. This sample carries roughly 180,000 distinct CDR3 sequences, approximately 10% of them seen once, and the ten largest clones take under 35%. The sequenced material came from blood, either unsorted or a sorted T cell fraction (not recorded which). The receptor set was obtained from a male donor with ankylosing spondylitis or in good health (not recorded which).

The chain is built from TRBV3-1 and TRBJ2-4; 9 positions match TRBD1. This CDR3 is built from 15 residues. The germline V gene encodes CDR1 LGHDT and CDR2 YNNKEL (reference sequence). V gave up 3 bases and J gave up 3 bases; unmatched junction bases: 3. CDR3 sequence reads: CASSQGQGGKNIQYF. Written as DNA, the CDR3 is TGTGCCAGCAGCCAGGGACAGGGCGGCAAAAACATTCAGTACTTC. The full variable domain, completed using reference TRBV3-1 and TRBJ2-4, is DTAVSQTPKYLVTQMGNDKSIKCEQNLGHDTMYWYKQDSKKFLKIMFSYNNKELIINETVPNRFSPKSPDKAHLNLHINSLELGDSAVYFCASSQGQGGKNIQYFGAGTRLSVL.

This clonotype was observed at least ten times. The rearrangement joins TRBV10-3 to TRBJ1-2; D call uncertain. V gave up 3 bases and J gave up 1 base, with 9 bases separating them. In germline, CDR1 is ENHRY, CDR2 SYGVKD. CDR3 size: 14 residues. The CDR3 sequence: CAISDYQDNYGYTF. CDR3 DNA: TGTGCCATCAGTGACTACCAGGATAACTATGGCTACACCTTC.

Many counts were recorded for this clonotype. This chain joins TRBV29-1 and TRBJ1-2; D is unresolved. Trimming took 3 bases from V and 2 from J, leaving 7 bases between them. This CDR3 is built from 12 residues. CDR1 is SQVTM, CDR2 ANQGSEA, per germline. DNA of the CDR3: TGCAGCGTTGAGAAGGAGAACTATGGCTACACCTTC. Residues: CSVEKENYGYTF.

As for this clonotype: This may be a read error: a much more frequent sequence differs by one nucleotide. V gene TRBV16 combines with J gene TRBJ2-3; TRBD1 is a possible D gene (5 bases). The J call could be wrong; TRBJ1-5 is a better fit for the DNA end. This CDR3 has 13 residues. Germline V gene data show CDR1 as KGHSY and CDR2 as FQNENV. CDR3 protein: CASSQQGTDTQHF. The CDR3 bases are TGTGCCAGCAGCCAACAGGGTACAGATACGCAGCATTTT.

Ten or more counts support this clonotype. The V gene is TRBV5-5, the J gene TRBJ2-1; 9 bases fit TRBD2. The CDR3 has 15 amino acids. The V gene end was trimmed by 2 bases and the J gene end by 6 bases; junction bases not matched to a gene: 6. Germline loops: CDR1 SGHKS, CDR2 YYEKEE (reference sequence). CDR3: CASSFPGTSRNEQFF. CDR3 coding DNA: TGTGCCAGCAGCTTCCCCGGGACTAGCCGCAATGAGCAGTTCTTC. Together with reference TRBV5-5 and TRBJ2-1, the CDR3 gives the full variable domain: DAGVTQSPTHLIKTRGQQVTLRCSPISGHKSVSWYQQVLGQGPQFIFQYYEKEERGRGNFPDRFSARQFPNYSSELNVNALLLGDSALYLCASSFPGTSRNEQFFGPGTRLTVL.

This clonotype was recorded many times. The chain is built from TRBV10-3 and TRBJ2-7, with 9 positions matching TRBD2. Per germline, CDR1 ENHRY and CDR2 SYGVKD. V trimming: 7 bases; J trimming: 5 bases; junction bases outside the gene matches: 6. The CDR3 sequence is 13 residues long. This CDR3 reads CAIKASGDHEQYF. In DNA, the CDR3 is TGTGCCATCAAGGCTAGCGGGGACCACGAGCAGTACTTC.

The CDR3 loop reads CASSFLPYNEQFF. The CDR3 DNA reads as TGTGCCAGCAGCTTCTTACCCTACAATGAGCAGTTCTTC. The J gene is TRBJ2-1, the V gene TRBV7-9; D is unresolved. The V end lost 3 bases, the J end lost 2 bases, and 5 bases lay between the germline ends. Germline CDR1 SEHNR, CDR2 FQNEAQ (reference sequence). The CDR3 runs 13 residues.

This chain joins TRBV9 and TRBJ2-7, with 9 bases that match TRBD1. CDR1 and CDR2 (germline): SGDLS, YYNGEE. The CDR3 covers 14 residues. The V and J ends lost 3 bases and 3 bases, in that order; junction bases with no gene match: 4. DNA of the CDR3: TGTGCCAGCAGCGGCGGACAGGGGAGCTACGAGCAGTACTTC. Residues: CASSGGQGSYEQYF. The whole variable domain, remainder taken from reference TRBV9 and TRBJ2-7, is DSGVTQTPKHLITATGQRVTLRCSPRSGDLSVYWYQQSLDQGLQFLIQYYNGEERAKGNILERFSAQQFPDLHSELNLSSLELGDSALYFCASSGGQGSYEQYFGPGTRLTVT.

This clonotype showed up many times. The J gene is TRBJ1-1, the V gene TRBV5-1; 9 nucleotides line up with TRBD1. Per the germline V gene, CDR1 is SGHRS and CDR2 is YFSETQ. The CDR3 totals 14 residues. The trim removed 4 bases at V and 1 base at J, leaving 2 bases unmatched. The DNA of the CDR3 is TGCGCCAGCAGCACGGGACAGGGGAACACTGAAGCTTTCTTT. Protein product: CASSTGQGNTEAFF.

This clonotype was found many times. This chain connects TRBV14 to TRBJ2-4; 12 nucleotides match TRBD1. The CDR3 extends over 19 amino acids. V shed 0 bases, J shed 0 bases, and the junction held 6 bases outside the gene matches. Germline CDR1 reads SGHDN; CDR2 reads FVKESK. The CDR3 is CASSQEAGTGGSAKNIQYF. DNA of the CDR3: TGTGCCAGCAGCCAAGAGGCCGGGACAGGGGGCTCAGCCAAAAACATTCAGTACTTC.

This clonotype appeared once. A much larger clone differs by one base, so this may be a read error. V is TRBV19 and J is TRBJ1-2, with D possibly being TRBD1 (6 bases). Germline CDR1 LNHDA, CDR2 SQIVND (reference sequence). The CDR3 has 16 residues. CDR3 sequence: CVSTTTSKGGTYGYTF. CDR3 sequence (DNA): TGTGTCAGTACCACAACCTCGAAGGGGGGGACCTATGGCTACACCTTC.

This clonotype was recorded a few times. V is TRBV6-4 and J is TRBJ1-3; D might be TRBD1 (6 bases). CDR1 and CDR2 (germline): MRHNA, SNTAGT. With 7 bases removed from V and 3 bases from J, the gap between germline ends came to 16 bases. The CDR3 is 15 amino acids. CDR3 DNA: TGTGCCAGCACCGGAGGGGGGGGCGGTGGAAACACCATATATTTT. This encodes CASTGGGGGGNTIYF.

CDR3 sequence reads: CACCLEVSGAFSGANVLTF. The CDR3 region has the DNA TGTGCCTGCTGTTTAGAGGTTAGCGGAGCTTTCTCTGGGGCCAACGTCCTGACTTTC. This sequence joins TRBV3-2 and TRBJ2-6; TRBD2, the table's D call, lacks a check against the DNA. TRBV3-2 represents a pseudogene. The CDR3 spans 19 residues.

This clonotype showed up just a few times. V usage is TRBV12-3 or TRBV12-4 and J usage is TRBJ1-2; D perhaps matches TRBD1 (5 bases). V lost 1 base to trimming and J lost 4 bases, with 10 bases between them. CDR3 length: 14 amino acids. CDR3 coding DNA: TGTGCCAGCAGTTTAGGGGGGATCCCCTATGGCTACACCTTC. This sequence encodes CASSLGGIPYGYTF.

CDR3 amino acids: CASSFPGELFF. CDR3 DNA sequence: TGTGCCAGCAGCTTTCCCGGGGAGCTGTTTTTT. The J gene is TRBJ2-2, the V gene TRBV11-3; D not resolved. There are 11 residues in the CDR3. V gave up 3 bases and J gave up 6 bases, with 2 bases separating them. Germline assignment: CDR1 SGHNT and CDR2 YENEEA.

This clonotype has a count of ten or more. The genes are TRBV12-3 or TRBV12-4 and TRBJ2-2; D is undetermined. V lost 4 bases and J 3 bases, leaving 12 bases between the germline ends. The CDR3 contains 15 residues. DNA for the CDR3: TGTGCCAGCAGTTCCCCCCCAAGATACACCGGGGAGCTGTTTTTT. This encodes CASSSPPRYTGELFF.

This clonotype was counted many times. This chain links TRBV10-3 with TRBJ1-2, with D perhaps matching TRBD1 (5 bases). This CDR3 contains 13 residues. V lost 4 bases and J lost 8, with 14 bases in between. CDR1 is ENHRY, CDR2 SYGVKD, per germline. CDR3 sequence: CAISADSNNGYTF. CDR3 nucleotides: TGTGCCATCAGTGCCGACAGTAATAACGGCTACACCTTC.

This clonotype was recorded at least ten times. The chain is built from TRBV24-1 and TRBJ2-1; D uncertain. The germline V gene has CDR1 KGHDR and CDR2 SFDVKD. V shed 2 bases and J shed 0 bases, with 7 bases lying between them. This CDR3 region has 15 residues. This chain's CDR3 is CATSDYAFSYNEQFF. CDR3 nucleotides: TGTGCCACCAGTGATTACGCTTTCTCCTACAATGAGCAGTTCTTC.

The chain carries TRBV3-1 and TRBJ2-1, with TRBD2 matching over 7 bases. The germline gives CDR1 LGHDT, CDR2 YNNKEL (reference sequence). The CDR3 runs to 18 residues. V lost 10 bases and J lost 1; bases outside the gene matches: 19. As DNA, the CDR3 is TGTGCCACCTGCCAGGCTCCCGGCAGGGAGGGTTCCTACAATGAGCAGTTCTTC. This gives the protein CATCQAPGREGSYNEQFF.

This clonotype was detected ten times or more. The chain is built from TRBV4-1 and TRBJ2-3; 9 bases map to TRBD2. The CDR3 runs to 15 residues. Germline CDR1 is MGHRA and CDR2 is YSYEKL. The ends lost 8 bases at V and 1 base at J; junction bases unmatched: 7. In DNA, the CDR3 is TGCGCCAGCCAGCGAGCGGGAGGCGGCACAGATACGCAGTATTTT. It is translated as CASQRAGGGTDTQYF.

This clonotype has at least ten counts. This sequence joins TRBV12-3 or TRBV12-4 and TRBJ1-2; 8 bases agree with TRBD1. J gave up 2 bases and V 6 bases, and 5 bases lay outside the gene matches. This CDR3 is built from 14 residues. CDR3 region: CASRTTGVNYGYTF. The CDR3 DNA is TGTGCCAGCAGGACGACAGGGGTGAACTATGGCTACACCTTC.

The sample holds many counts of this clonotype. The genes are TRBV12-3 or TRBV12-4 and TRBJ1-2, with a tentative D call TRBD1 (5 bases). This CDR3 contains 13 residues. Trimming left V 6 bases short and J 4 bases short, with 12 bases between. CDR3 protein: CASSRTGGYGYTF. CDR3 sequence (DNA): TGTGCCAGCAGCAGAACAGGAGGCTATGGCTACACCTTC.

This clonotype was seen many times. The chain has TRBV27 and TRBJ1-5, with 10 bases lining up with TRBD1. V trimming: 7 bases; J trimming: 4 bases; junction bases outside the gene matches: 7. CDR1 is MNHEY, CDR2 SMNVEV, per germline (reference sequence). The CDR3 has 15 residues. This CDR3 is CASNMGQGSNQPQHF. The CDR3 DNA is TGTGCCAGCAACATGGGACAGGGGTCAAATCAGCCCCAGCATTTT.

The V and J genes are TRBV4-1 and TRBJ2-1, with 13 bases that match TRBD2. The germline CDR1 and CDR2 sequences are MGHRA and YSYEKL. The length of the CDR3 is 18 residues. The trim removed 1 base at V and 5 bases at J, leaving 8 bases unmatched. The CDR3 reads CASSQVPTSGRGDNEQFF. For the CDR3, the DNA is TGCGCCAGCAGCCAAGTCCCCACTAGCGGGAGGGGGGACAATGAGCAGTTCTTC.

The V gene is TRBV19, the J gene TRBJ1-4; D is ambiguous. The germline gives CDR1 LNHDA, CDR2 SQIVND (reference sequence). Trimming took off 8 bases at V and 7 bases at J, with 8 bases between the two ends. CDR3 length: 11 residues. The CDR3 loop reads CASAAGEKLFF. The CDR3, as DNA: TGTGCCAGTGCCGCGGGTGAAAAACTGTTTTTT.

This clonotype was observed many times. The CDR3, as DNA: TGTGCCAGCAGTTCCCTAAGTGACAATGAGCAGTTCTTC. Its protein product is CASSSLSDNEQFF. This sequence joins TRBV6-6 and TRBJ2-1; D uncertain. From germline, CDR1 is MNHNY and CDR2 SVGAGI (reference sequence). The CDR3 loop spans 13 amino acids. Deletions cut 4 bases from V and 5 bases from J, with 9 bases between.